This TCR beta chain was captured in a study of T-cell reconstitution after alpha-beta-depleted transplantation in children. The study's findings and limits: The study reportedly traced alpha-beta T cells about two months after transplant to several hundred expanded graft clones. T-cell numbers and diversity one year post-transplant derived largely from freshly generated T cells.

From germline, CDR1 is SQVTM and CDR2 ANQGSEA. The V segment lost 6 bases and the J segment 4 bases; nucleotides outside the gene matches: 2. This CDR3 region has 11 residues. TCRbeta library preparation incorporated unique molecular identifiers. TCRdb re-analysed the PCR reads in MiXCR, keeping a single row per CDR3 protein. The table records around 490,000 distinct CDR3 sequences, 10% to 12% of them present only once. Concerning this clonotype itself: Its antigen is unidentified.

J is TRBJ1-1 and V is TRBV29-1; 7 bases map to TRBD1. This receptor was taken from a female patient aged 2-9 years who had a stem cell transplant for aplastic anemia, so the T cells may come from the graft donor. This material consisted of PBMCs, mostly from graft donor cells, taken 180 days after TCRalphabeta/CD19-depleted stem cell transplant. The CDR3 spells CSVRGSTEAFF. CDR3 bases: TGCAGCGTCAGGGGGTCCACTGAAGCTTTCTTT.